What follows are 8 T cell receptor beta chains derived from one specimen sequenced in a study of T cells in Graves' hyperthyroidism and ophthalmopathy. Researchers took RNA transcripts and amplified the TCR beta CDR3 regions from them. The TCR CDR3 was amplified in a first-round RT-PCR using the HTBI primer set. TCRdb reprocessed the multiplex PCR reads via MiXCR and lists one record per CDR3 protein. The sample carries about 640,000 distinct CDR3 sequences, 13% to 15% recorded once. Sequencing used blood. All receptors come from a woman in her 50s with Graves' ophthalmopathy.

This clonotype has ten or more counts. The chain employs TRBV15 and TRBJ2-7; D not resolved. In germline, CDR1 is LNHNV, CDR2 YYDKDF (reference sequence). The CDR3 is made up of 13 amino acids. V was pared by 0 bases and J by 7 bases, with 10 bases between. In DNA form, the CDR3 reads TGTGCCACCAGCAGAGATTTGCGGCGGGAGCAGTACTTC. This gives the protein CATSRDLRREQYF.

The gene calls are TRBV28 and TRBJ1-5, with 8 bases that match TRBD1. The V gene end was trimmed by 6 bases and the J gene end by 0 bases; junction bases not matched to a gene: 13. Germline loops: CDR1 MDHEN, CDR2 SYDVKM. The CDR3 is made up of 18 amino acids. The CDR3 spells CASSGRGPRTYSNQPQHF. The CDR3 nucleotides are TGTGCCAGCAGCGGCAGGGGGCCCCGAACTTATAGCAATCAGCCCCAGCATTTT.

This clonotype was recorded many times. This sequence joins TRBV28 and TRBJ2-1, with TRBD2 identical over 16 bases. CDR1 and CDR2 from the germline V gene are MDHEN and SYDVKM. J lost 6 bases, V lost 3 bases, and 8 bases had no gene match. This CDR3 has 18 residues. The CDR3 loop reads CASSFPSGLAGGLNEQFF. CDR3 in DNA: TGTGCCAGCAGTTTCCCATCGGGACTAGCGGGAGGGCTCAATGAGCAGTTCTTC.

The table lists this clonotype with many counts. V is TRBV28 and J is TRBJ2-5; 13 bases agree with TRBD2. Germline CDR1 MDHEN, CDR2 SYDVKM. V gave up 6 bases and J gave up 5 bases; unmatched junction bases: 6. The CDR3 totals 15 residues. In nucleotides, the CDR3 is TGTGCCAGCAGGCGGACTAGCGGGAGTCGGGAGACCCAGTACTTC. Translation: CASRRTSGSRETQYF.

This clonotype was seen a few times. The chain joins TRBV6-5 to TRBJ2-2; D is undetermined. Germline V gene sequence: CDR1 MNHEY, CDR2 SVGAGI. V lost 2 bases, J lost 8 bases, and 12 bases lay in between. The CDR3 totals 14 residues. CDR3 loop: CASSYLRPSGELFF. The CDR3, as DNA: TGTGCCAGCAGTTACCTCAGGCCGTCAGGGGAGCTGTTTTTT.

The chain joins TRBV19 to TRBJ1-3, with D uncertain. The germline V gene has CDR1 LNHDA and CDR2 SQIVND (reference sequence). This CDR3 is built from 12 residues. The V gene lost 10 bases and the J gene lost 1 base, with 8 bases spanning the gap. The CDR3 sequence is CATVSSGNTIYF. CDR3 in DNA: TGTGCCACCGTCAGTTCTGGAAACACCATATATTTT.

The chain combines TRBV28 with TRBJ2-3, with 10 bases matching TRBD2. This CDR3 has 15 amino acids. The germline V gene has CDR1 MDHEN and CDR2 SYDVKM. The junction had 9 bases not matched to a gene; V was cut back by 8 bases and J by 4 bases. As DNA, the CDR3 is TGTGCCAGCGAGGGATTAGCGGGAGGCGCAGATACGCAGTATTTT. This codes for CASEGLAGGADTQYF.

This clonotype was counted ten times or more. This chain uses TRBV7-2 with TRBJ1-1, with a tentative D call TRBD1 (6 bases). CDR1 is SGHTA and CDR2 is FQGNSA in the germline V gene. The CDR3 extends over 12 amino acids. V was clipped by 1 base and J by 10 bases, with 10 bases between them. The CDR3 here is CASSLDRGLAFF. The CDR3 DNA reads TGTGCCAGCAGCTTAGATCGGGGGCTAGCTTTCTTT.